This is a list of T cell receptor beta chains from one sample in a study of T cells in Graves' hyperthyroidism and ophthalmopathy. TCRdb called the multiplex PCR reads again in MiXCR, with one record for every CDR3 protein. The repertoire holds under 400,000 distinct CDR3 sequences, roughly 15% seen once, with about 21% in the top ten. The sequencing sample was made of blood. The receptor set was obtained from a woman aged 60-75 years with Graves' ophthalmopathy. Both conserved end residues are part of each CDR3. D genes are given only for firm matches. The size entry is marked missing in some rows and otherwise reads once, few, many or a size class.

d_call	v_call	clone_size	j_call	cdr3_nt	cdr3_aa
.	TRBV10-3	.	TRBJ1-1	TGTGCCATCACCGATTGGGGTTACACTGAAGCTTTCTTT	CAITDWGYTEAFF
TRBD2	TRBV9	many	TRBJ2-3	TGTGCCAGCAGCGTGTCCCTTCAGACTAGCAGCACAGATACGCAGTATTTT	CASSVSLQTSSTDTQYF
TRBD2	TRBV28	.	TRBJ2-1	TGTGCCAGCAGTTCCTATCCCGGGACTAGCGGAGGGGCCTACAATGAGCAGTTCTTC	CASSSYPGTSGGAYNEQFF
TRBD2	TRBV10-2	few	TRBJ2-2	TGCGCCACCCAAAGTACTAGCGGGAGCCCGAACACCGGGGAGCTGTTTTTT	CATQSTSGSPNTGELFF
TRBD2	TRBV30	.	TRBJ2-7	TGTGCCTCGCTCGGGGCGGGAGTATACGAGCAGTACTTC	CASLGAGVYEQYF
.	TRBV12-3/TRBV12-4	many	TRBJ1-3	TGTGCCAGCACCCCGTGGGTGGTGAACGTAGACACCATATATTTT	CASTPWVVNVDTIYF
.	TRBV20-1	few	TRBJ1-6	TGCAGTGCTAGAGGCGGGGCGAATTCACCCCTCCACTTT	CSARGGANSPLHF
TRBD1	TRBV19	.	TRBJ2-4	TGTGCCAGTAGCACACGACAGGGGGCTGGAGGAGCCAAAAACATTCAGTACTTC	CASSTRQGAGGAKNIQYF
TRBD2	TRBV5-5	.	TRBJ2-1	TGTGCCAGCAGCGGGGGACTAGAGACCAATGAGCAGTTCTTC	CASSGGLETNEQFF
.	TRBV9	few	TRBJ2-7	TGTGCCAGCGGCGGCGGAACTTACGAGCAGTACTTC	CASGGGTYEQYF
.	TRBV27	many	TRBJ1-5	TGTGCCAGCAGCTTAACAGATAATCAGCCCCAGCATTTT	CASSLTDNQPQHF
.	TRBV5-1	many	TRBJ2-3	TGCGCCAGCAGCTTGGAAAGCGGGTATACAGATACGCAGTATTTT	CASSLESGYTDTQYF
.	TRBV2	.	TRBJ2-3	TGTGCCAGCAGTGAATTTGCAGGGTGGGGGACAGATACGCAGTATTTT	CASSEFAGWGTDTQYF
TRBD1	TRBV6-6	many	TRBJ2-3	TGTGCCAGCAGTTACCAAGGGACAGGGGTGTTAGATACGCAGTATTTT	CASSYQGTGVLDTQYF
.	TRBV20-1	.	TRBJ2-5	TGCAGTGCTAGCTACAGGGAAGAGACCCAGTACTTC	CSASYREETQYF
.	TRBV20-1	few	TRBJ2-3	TGCAGTGCTCCGGGACGGGGGTCCACAGATACGCAGTATTTT	CSAPGRGSTDTQYF
.	TRBV5-1	many	TRBJ1-3	TGCGCCAGCAGCCCGGCCGGAGGAAACACCATATATTTT	CASSPAGGNTIYF
TRBD2	TRBV10-3	few	TRBJ2-3	TGTGCCATCAGTGGAGGGACTAGCGGTAGCACAGATACGCAGTATTTT	CAISGGTSGSTDTQYF
.	TRBV7-9	.	TRBJ1-3	TGTGCCAGCAGCTTACTAGGGGACGATGGAAACACCATATATTTT	CASSLLGDDGNTIYF
.	TRBV24-1	.	TRBJ2-1	TGTGCCACCAGTGATGCGGGACCTGCCTACAATGAGCAGTTCTTC	CATSDAGPAYNEQFF
TRBD1	TRBV15	few	TRBJ2-7	TGTGCCACCAGCAGAGAGGGGACAGGGTCCTACGAGCAGTACTTC	CATSREGTGSYEQYF
TRBD2	TRBV5-1	few	TRBJ2-1	TGCGCCAGCAAGGGGCGGGAGTCCCACAATGAGCAGTTCTTC	CASKGRESHNEQFF